The entry that follows covers one T cell receptor beta chain sequence. Trimming cost V 5 bases and J 12 bases, with 17 bases left between them. Per germline, CDR1 MDHEN and CDR2 SYDVKM. The CDR3 contains 13 residues. Repertoires were generated with immunoSEQ multiplex PCR, while TCRdb's copy carries only in-frame clones and drops some. The sample has roughly 500,000 clones; about 95% are singletons. These data come from a study of shared clonotypes between healthy human individuals. The sample taken for sequencing was naive CD4+ T cells sorted from blood. Subset meaning: CD45RA+ positively selected. This TCR was sampled from a woman aged 30 to 39 in good health. The V and J genes are TRBV28 and TRBJ2-1; TRBD2 is a possible D gene (6 bases). CDR3 nucleotides: TGTGCCAGCAGTCTGGGGGGTGAAGGGAGGCAGTTCTTC. Protein sequence: CASSLGGEGRQFF.